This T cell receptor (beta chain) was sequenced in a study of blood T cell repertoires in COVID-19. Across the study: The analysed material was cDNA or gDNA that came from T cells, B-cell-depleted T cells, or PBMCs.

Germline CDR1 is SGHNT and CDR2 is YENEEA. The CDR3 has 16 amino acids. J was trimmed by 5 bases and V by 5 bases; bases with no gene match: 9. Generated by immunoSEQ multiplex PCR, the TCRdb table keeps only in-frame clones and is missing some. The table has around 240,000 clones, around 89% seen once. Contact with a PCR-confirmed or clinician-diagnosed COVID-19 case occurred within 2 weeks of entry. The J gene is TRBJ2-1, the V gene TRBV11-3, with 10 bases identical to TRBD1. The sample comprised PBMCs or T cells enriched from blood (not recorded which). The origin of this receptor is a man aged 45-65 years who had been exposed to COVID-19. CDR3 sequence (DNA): TGTGCCAGCAGCCCAGGGGCGGGACAGGGGAACAATGAGCAGTTCTTC. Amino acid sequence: CASSPGAGQGNNEQFF.